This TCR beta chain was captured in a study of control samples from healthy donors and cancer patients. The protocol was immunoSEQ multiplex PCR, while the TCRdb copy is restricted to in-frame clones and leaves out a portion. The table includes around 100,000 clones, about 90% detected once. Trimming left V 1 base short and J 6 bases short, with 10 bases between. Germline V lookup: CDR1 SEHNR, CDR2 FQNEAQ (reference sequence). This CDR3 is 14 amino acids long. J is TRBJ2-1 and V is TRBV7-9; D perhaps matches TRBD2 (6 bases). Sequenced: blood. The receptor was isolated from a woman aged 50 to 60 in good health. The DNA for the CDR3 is TGTGCCAGCAGCTTAGGTCTCGGGGGCAATGAGCAGTTCTTC. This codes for CASSLGLGGNEQFF.